The clone carrying this TCR beta chain was seen a handful of times. Study processing details: Researchers report that nucleated cell counts were estimated from reference gene primer amplification. Some clones are missing from TCRdb's copy, which holds only in-frame ones; the method was immunoSEQ multiplex PCR. That table supplies the V and J calls and clone size; D and trimming were determined from the DNA. The sample contains about 41,000 clones, around 80% of which appear only once. CDR3 size: 19 residues. The data stem from a study of blood T cell repertoires in COVID-19. The wider study: The analysed material was cDNA or gDNA that came from T cells, B-cell-depleted T cells, or PBMCs.

The specimen was peripheral blood. The V call is TRBV21-1, the J call TRBJ1-3; the D call TRBD1 from the table was never checked on the DNA. TRBV21-1 is reported as a pseudogene. This receptor was obtained from a man at least 80 years old with acute or convalescent COVID-19. CDR3 protein: CASSQRTGQREGSGNTIYF. In nucleotides, the CDR3 is TGTGCCAGCAGCCAAAGGACAGGGCAACGTGAGGGCTCTGGAAACACCATATATTTT.